This TCR beta chain is from a study of graft-versus-host responses after intestinal transplantation. Study as a whole: All recipients were given anti-thymocyte globulin induction, and tacrolimus and steroids were then administered for three to four years. Findings and limits, study-wide: The recipient marrow held GvH clones, and some of them showed up first in ileum or blood.

Co-plated with 200,000 CFSE-labeled responder cells were 200,000 irradiated, violet-dye-labeled stimulator cells. Proliferating CFSE-low CD3+CD4+ and CD3+CD8+ responders were sorted after the reaction. Clones were sequenced by immunoSEQ multiplex PCR, and TCRdb holds only the in-frame ones, with some missing. The sample includes around 1,600 clones, 60% to 80% of them seen just once. V lost 3 bases and J lost 0, with 8 bases in between. The germline V gene encodes CDR1 SNHLY and CDR2 FYNNEI. This CDR3 spans 15 amino acids. The genes are TRBV2 and TRBJ1-4; D unresolved. This receptor was obtained from a human patient who was an organ donor for intestinal transplantation. The specimen was alloreactive CD8+ T cells from a mixed lymphocyte reaction culture, collected before transplantation. Subset denoted: CFSE-low proliferating T cells sorted from roughly 6-day pre-transplant mixed lymphocyte reaction (GvH or HvG direction). The CDR3 region has the DNA TGTGCCAGCAGTGACTTACTAGCAACTAATGAAAAACTGTTTTTT. This gives the protein CASSDLLATNEKLFF.